This T cell receptor (beta chain) comes out of a study of metastatic and nonmetastatic thyroid tumors (dated by TCRdb to 2018 to 2021). Study-level background: The researchers compared repertoires between peripheral blood samples and tumor or nodule tissue samples from patients with malignant or benign thyroid disease. Overall study outcomes, separate from this receptor: In both blood and tumor samples, malignant tumors were reported to have significantly higher TCR beta diversity than benign nodules.

Libraries were built with PCR. The listed sequencing device is Illumina HiSeq 4000. The TCR beta-chain CDR3 region of each patient was profiled by high-throughput sequencing. The authors' analysis ran thus. A classifier to discriminate distant-metastatic papillary thyroid cancer patients was built from CDR3 differences across clinicopathological groups. The Shannon index was used to measure repertoire diversity, and the Morisita-Horn index was used to measure how similar tumor and blood repertoires were. TCRdb reprocessed the public reads (quality trimming at Q25 with fastp, clone calling with MiXCR) and kept in-frame beta chains. Clone size and V and J calls follow TCRdb, not the original study. The sample profile shows 20,000 or so clones; approximately 35% of them were found once. About a fifth of the sample comes from the top ten. To note about this clone: It has no known antigen specificity. There are no base qualities to consult, and no much larger clone falls within one base.

Before undergoing thyroid surgery, none of the patients had been given any kind of treatment. Using T-cell receptor beta sequencing, the researchers looked back retrospectively at clinical samples from patients, gathered between about 2011 and 2019. The germline V gene gives CDR1 as ENHRY and CDR2 as SYGVKD. Inclusive of the bounding cysteine and phenylalanine, the CDR3 is 14 residues long. CDR3 DNA only is kept here, 42 bases in frame from base 1. Deletion took 11 bases off V and 1 base off J, with a span of 17 bases between the germline ends. Source material: blood. In this chain, TRBV10-3 is recombined with TRBJ1-1, and perhaps TRBD1 as D gene, on 6 matching bases. The TCR originated in a male donor with papillary thyroid cancer or a benign thyroid nodule (not recorded which). Some clones in this sample may be carry-over from other donors' samples. The CDR3 in this case is CAVVQGVGNTEAFF. The bases are TGTGCCGTAGTACAGGGTGTGGGGAACACTGAAGCTTTCTTT.